The 8 T cell receptor beta chains presented below share a single source sample, sequenced in a study of shared T cell receptors in the human thymus. The protocol was immunoSEQ multiplex PCR, while the TCRdb copy is restricted to in-frame clones and leaves out a portion. Of 700,000 or so clones in the sample, approximately 85% were seen once. These sequences were also reported in another study, on human thymus T cells.

The material sequenced was thymocytes. These receptors were taken from a girl less than two years old with a congenital heart defect.

A single count supports this clone. The rearrangement joins TRBV28 to TRBJ1-1; the D gene is possibly TRBD1 (6 bases). Trimming stripped 6 bases from V and 5 bases from J, with 16 bases between. CDR3 size: 14 residues. The germline CDR1 and CDR2 sequences are MDHEN and SYDVKM. In DNA form, the CDR3 reads TGTGCCAGCAGCCACCGAACAGGGAATACTGAAGCTTTCTTT. Its translation: CASSHRTGNTEAFF. Full variable domain (remainder filled in from reference TRBV28 and TRBJ1-1): DVKVTQSSRYLVKRTGEKVFLECVQDMDHENMFWYRQDPGLGLRLIYFSYDVKMKEKGDIPEGYSVSREKKERFSLILESASTNQTSMYLCASSHRTGNTEAFFGQGTRLTVV.

The genes are TRBV11-3 and TRBJ2-7, with 7 bases that match TRBD1. This CDR3 is 12 amino acids long. Trimming at V came to 5 bases and at J to 6 bases, leaving 4 bases not matched to a gene. In germline, CDR1 is SGHNT, CDR2 YENEEA. This CDR3 is CASSGHRGEQYF. The CDR3 bases are TGTGCCAGCAGCGGACACAGGGGCGAGCAGTACTTC.

This chain connects TRBV4-1 to TRBJ1-1; 8 bases are shared with TRBD1. The CDR3 is 17 residues long. Trimming took 1 base from V and 5 from J; bases not matched to a gene: 12. Germline CDR1 and CDR2: MGHRA and YSYEKL. CDR3 in DNA: TGCGCCAGCAGCCAAGGAGGTGGTACAGGGGGAGGGACTGAAGCTTTCTTT. This translates into CASSQGGGTGGGTEAFF.

This chain joins TRBV27 and TRBJ1-2; 7 nucleotides match TRBD1. Germline CDR1 is MNHEY and CDR2 is SMNVEV (reference sequence). Trimming at V came to 4 bases and at J to 7 bases, leaving 9 bases not matched to a gene. The CDR3 length is 14 residues. For the CDR3, the DNA is TGTGCCAGCAGTTCCACCACAGGGGATCGTGGCTACACCTTC. Its protein product is CASSSTTGDRGYTF.

The chain uses TRBV2 and TRBJ2-2; maybe TRBD1 (6 bases). Germline V gene data show CDR1 as SNHLY and CDR2 as FYNNEI. V was pared by 8 bases and J by 5 bases, with 21 bases between. The CDR3 is made up of 16 amino acids. The CDR3 nucleotides are TGTGCCAGCGTTACACAGGGTGACGTTGGGACCGGGGAGCTGTTTTTT. This sequence encodes CASVTQGDVGTGELFF.

The chain recombines TRBV4-1 with TRBJ1-4, with unresolved D. CDR3 length: 12 residues. The V and J ends lost 3 bases and 8 bases respectively, with 7 bases between them. Germline assignment: CDR1 MGHRA and CDR2 YSYEKL. CDR3 nucleotide sequence: TGCGCCAGCAGCCACCGTCGGGAAAAACTGTTTTTT. Translating it yields CASSHRREKLFF.

The V gene is TRBV14, the J gene TRBJ2-5; D perhaps matches TRBD1 (6 bases). V shed 5 bases and J shed 3 bases, with 13 bases lying between them. From germline, CDR1 is SGHDN and CDR2 FVKESK. The CDR3 length is 14 residues. The CDR3 region has the DNA TGTGCCAGCAGCGAAATGAGGGGGAAAGAGACCCAGTACTTC. Protein product: CASSEMRGKETQYF.

This clone was observed a single time. The chain couples TRBV5-5 to TRBJ1-2; 7 nucleotides line up with TRBD1. CDR3 length: 14 residues. V trimming: 4 bases; J trimming: 5 bases; junction bases outside the gene matches: 8. Germline V gene lookup returns CDR1 SGHKS and CDR2 YYEKEE (reference sequence). The CDR3 here is CASSLAGQKYGYTF. DNA for the CDR3: TGTGCCAGCAGCCTAGCGGGACAGAAATATGGCTACACCTTC.